Listed below are T cell receptor beta chains from one sample, sequenced in a study of graft-versus-host responses after intestinal transplantation. Their antigens remain unidentified. TCRdb keeps only in-frame clones here, not all; method: immunoSEQ multiplex PCR. This sample has 110,000 to 150,000 clones; 80% to 95% occur once, and the top ten carry 0.19%. The sample in question was unstimulated CD4+ T cells sorted from spleen or lymph node cells, obtained before intestinal transplant. These receptors came from a human donor who received an intestinal transplant. Each CDR3 is given with its conserved first and last residue. A D gene is named only where the DNA matches it firmly. Clone size, where shown, is once, few, many, or a class for clones that have expanded.

d_call j_call clone_size v_call cdr3_nt cdr3_aa
- TRBJ1-1 - TRBV9 TGTGCCAGCAGCGTAGTCGGGTCCTGGACTGAAGCTTTCTTT CASSVVGSWTEAFF
- TRBJ2-7 - TRBV11-2 TGTGCCAGCAGCCCCCCTTGGGTCCACGAGCAGTACTTC CASSPPWVHEQYF
- TRBJ1-4 - TRBV6-1 TGTGCCAGCAGTTCACAGGGAGGGGGTGAAAAACTGTTTTTT CASSSQGGGEKLFF
- TRBJ2-5 - TRBV15 TGTGCCACCGGACGGGAGTCGCAAGAGACCCAGTACTTC CATGRESQETQYF
TRBD1 TRBJ1-6 - TRBV27 TGTGCCAGCAGACCTAACAGGGGGCTCTTTAATTCACCCCTCCACTTT CASRPNRGLFNSPLHF
- TRBJ2-7 once TRBV11-2 TGTGCCAGCAGCCGGCGGGCCGTATCCCCCTACGAGCAGTACTTC CASSRRAVSPYEQYF
- TRBJ2-3 - TRBV6-5 TGTGCCACCCAACCGTTAAGGACTAGCACAGATACGCAGTATTTT CATQPLRTSTDTQYF
TRBD1 TRBJ2-2 - TRBV9 TGTGCCAGCAGCCCCCACGCAGGGGGTGCGAACACCGGGGAGCTGTTTTTT CASSPHAGGANTGELFF
- TRBJ2-2 - TRBV21-1 TGTGCCAGCAGCAAAGGAGGGAACACCGGGGAGCTGTTTTTT CASSKGGNTGELFF
TRBD1 TRBJ2-7 - TRBV27 TGTGCCAGTCGTAAGGACAGGTGGCCCTACGAGCAGTACTTC CASRKDRWPYEQYF
- TRBJ1-5 - TRBV7-8 TGTGCCAGCAGCTCCCCTGAGGGGGGTCAGCATTTT CASSSPEGGQHF
TRBD1 TRBJ2-1 - TRBV28 TGTGCCAGCAGTGGACAGGGGGCGGGGAACAATGAGCAGTTCTTC CASSGQGAGNNEQFF
- TRBJ1-2 - TRBV5-4 TGCGCCAGCAGCCAAGATCTGAGAGACAACTATGGCTACACCTTC CASSQDLRDNYGYTF
- TRBJ1-1 once TRBV28 TGTGCCAGCGTAACAGGTTTTGGTTCTCGCGCTGAAGCTTTCTTT CASVTGFGSRAEAFF
TRBD1 TRBJ2-5 - TRBV7-9 TGTGCCAGCAGCCTTGGGACAGTTCAAGAGACCCAGTACTTC CASSLGTVQETQYF
- TRBJ2-2 - TRBV5-6 TGTGCCAGCAGCTTCCCCGGGGGCGCGTCCGGGGAGCTGTTTTTT CASSFPGGASGELFF
TRBD1 TRBJ2-7 once TRBV30 TGTGCCTGGAGTTCAGGGGGCTCTCAGTACTTC CAWSSGGSQYF